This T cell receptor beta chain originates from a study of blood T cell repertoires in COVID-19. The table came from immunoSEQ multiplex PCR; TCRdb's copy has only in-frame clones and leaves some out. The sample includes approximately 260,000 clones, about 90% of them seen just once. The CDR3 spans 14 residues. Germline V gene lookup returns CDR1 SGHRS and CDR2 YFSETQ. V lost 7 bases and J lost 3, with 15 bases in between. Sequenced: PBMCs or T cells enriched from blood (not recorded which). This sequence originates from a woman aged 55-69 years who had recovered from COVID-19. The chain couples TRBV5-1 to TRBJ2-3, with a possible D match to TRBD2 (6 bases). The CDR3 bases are TGCGCCAGCTCCCGGGACTCGAGGACAGATACGCAGTATTTT. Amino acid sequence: CASSRDSRTDTQYF.